This T cell receptor (beta chain) was recorded in a study of blood T cells in healthy people across ages. Study overall: Template switching recovered approximately one barcoded beta molecule for every two T cells. Findings and caveats of the study: Correlation between TCR beta diversity and naive T cell percentage was strong.

The CDR3 sequence is 20 residues long. V was shortened by 2 bases and J by 1 base, with 26 bases between the two germline ends. Looked up from germline, CDR1 is SGHTA and CDR2 is FQGTGA. As to this clonotype: Its antigen remains unidentified.

Sample-barcoded 5' priming and a J-beta primer mix drove a second PCR of 7 to 11 cycles. Every cDNA was tagged by a template-switch adaptor with 12 random nucleotides. TCRdb fed the 5' RACE reads into MiXCR, producing one record per CDR3 protein. This table has approximately 1,700,000 distinct CDR3 sequences, about 39% appearing once. The gene calls are TRBV7-3 and TRBJ1-2, with D perhaps matching TRBD1 (5 bases). This TCR derives from a human donor in good health. Material: blood. In nucleotides, the CDR3 is TGTGCCAGCAGCTTAGAGACGTCGCCATCTTTGGACACCCATAACTATGGCTACACCTTC. This translates into CASSLETSPSLDTHNYGYTF.